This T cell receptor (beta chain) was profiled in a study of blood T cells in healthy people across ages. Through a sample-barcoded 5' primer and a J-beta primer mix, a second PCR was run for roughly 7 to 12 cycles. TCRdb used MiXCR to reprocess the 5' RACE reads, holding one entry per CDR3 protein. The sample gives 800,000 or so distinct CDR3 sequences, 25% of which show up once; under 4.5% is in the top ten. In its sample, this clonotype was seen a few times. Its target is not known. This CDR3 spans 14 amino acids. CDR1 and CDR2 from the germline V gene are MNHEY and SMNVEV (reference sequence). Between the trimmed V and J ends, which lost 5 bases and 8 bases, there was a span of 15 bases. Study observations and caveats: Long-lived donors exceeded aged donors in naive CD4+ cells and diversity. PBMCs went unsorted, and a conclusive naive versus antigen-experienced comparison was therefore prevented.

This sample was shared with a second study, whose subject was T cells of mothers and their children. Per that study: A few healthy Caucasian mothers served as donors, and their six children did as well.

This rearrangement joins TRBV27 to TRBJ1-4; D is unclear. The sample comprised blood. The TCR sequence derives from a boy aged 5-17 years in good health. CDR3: CASSAATSGEKLFF. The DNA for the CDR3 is TGTGCCAGCAGTGCGGCGACCTCGGGGGAAAAACTGTTTTTT.